The text below deals with one T cell receptor beta chain. No antigen is known for it. The germline gives CDR1 DFQATT, CDR2 SNEGSKA (reference sequence). V was clipped by 0 bases and J by 6 bases, with 9 bases between them. The CDR3 extends over 12 amino acids. The sample is drawn from a study of T-cell reconstitution after alpha-beta-depleted transplantation in children. Findings and limits, study-wide: After one year, T-cell counts and TCRbeta diversity mostly came from new T cells. Roughly two months post-transplant, alpha-beta T cells reportedly originated from several hundred graft clones that had expanded. Surviving recipient T cells and thymic progenitors underlay high day-60 TCRbeta diversity in some patients.

The library targeted TCRbeta and was prepared with unique molecular identifiers. TCRdb itself ran the PCR reads through MiXCR, one entry per CDR3 protein. Of 500,000 to 650,000 distinct CDR3 sequences in the sample, roughly 13% were seen once. J is TRBJ2-7 and V is TRBV20-1; D not certain. The sequence was collected from a male patient aged 10 to 17 who had a stem cell transplant for acute myeloid leukemia, so the T cells may come from the graft donor. Material: PBMCs, mostly from graft donor cells, obtained 360 days after TCRalphabeta/CD19-depleted stem cell transplant. CDR3 residues: CSARDLGREQYF. CDR3 coding DNA: TGCAGTGCTAGAGATCTGGGTCGCGAGCAGTACTTC.